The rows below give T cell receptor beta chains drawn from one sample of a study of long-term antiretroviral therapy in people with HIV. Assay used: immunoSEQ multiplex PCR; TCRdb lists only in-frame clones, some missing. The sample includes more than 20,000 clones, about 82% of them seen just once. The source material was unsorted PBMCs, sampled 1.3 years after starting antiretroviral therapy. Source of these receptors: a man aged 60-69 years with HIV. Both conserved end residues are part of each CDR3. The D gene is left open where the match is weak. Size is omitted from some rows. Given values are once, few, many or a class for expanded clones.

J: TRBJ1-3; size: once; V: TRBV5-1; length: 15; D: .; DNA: TGCGCCAGCAGCTTGGTCGGGGCGGGCGGAAACACCATATATTTT; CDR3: CASSLVGAGGNTIYF
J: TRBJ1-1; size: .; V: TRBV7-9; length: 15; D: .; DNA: TGTGCCAGCAGCTTAGGGAGGACAGTGCAGCTTGAAGCTTTCTTT; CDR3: CASSLGRTVQLEAFF
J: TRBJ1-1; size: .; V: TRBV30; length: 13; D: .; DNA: TGTGCCTGGAGTTCGGGCACGAACACTGAAGCTTTCTTT; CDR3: CAWSSGTNTEAFF
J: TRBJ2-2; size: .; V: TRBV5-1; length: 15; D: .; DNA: TGCGCCAGCAGCTTGTTGAACCGGGGCACCGGGGAGCTGTTTTTT; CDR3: CASSLLNRGTGELFF
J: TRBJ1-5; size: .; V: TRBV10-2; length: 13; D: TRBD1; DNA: TGCGCCAGCAGTGGACAGGGCTTTCAGCCCCAGCATTTT; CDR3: CASSGQGFQPQHF
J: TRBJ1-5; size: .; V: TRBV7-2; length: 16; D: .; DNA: TGTGCCAGCAGCTTAGCGAACCCGGGGCTGGATCAGCCCCAGCATTTT; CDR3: CASSLANPGLDQPQHF
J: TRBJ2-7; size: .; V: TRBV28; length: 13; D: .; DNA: TGTGCCAGCTGGGCAGGGGCAACCTACGAGCAGTACTTC; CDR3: CASWAGATYEQYF
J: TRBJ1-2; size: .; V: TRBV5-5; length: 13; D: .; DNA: TGTGCCAGCAGCTTGGGGGGGGGCTATGGCTACACCTTC; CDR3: CASSLGGGYGYTF
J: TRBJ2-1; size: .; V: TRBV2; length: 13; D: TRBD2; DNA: TGTGCCAGCAACCTACTAGCGTACAATGAGCAGTTCTTC; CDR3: CASNLLAYNEQFF
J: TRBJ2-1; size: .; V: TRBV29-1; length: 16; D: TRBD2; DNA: TGCAGCGTTACTTCGGCTAGCGGCCTTCTACAGAATGAGCAGTTCTTC; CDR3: CSVTSASGLLQNEQFF
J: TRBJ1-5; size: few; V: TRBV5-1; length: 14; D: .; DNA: TGCGCCAGCAGCTTGGGAGCCGGGAATCAGCCCCAGCATTTT; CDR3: CASSLGAGNQPQHF
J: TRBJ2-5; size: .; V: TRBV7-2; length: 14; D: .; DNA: TGTGCCAGCAGCATCAATAAAGGTGGAGAGACCCAGTACTTC; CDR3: CASSINKGGETQYF
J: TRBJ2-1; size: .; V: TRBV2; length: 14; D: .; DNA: TGTGCCAGCAGGCATCGGGATCTGGCGGATGAGCAGTTCTTC; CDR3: CASRHRDLADEQFF
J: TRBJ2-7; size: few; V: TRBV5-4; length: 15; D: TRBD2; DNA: TGTGCCAGCAGCTTGTCTGGGACTAGCGGGGAGGAGCAGTACTTC; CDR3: CASSLSGTSGEEQYF
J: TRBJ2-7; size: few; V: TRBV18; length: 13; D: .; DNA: TGTGCCAGCTCACCCGGCCGTTCCTACGAGCAGTACTTC; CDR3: CASSPGRSYEQYF
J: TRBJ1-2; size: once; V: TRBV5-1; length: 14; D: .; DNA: TGCGCCAGCAGCTTCTCCCCTCCAAACTATGGCTACACCTTC; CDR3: CASSFSPPNYGYTF
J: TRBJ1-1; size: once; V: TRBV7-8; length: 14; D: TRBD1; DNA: TGTGCCAGCAGCCAAAGGTTCGGTCAGGGGGCTGCTTTCTTT; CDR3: CASSQRFGQGAAFF
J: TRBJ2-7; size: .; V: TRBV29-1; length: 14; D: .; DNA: TGCAGCGTGGGGATCGACACAGCCACCTACGAGCAGTACTTC; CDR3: CSVGIDTATYEQYF
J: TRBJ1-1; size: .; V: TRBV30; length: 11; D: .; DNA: TGTGCCTGGTTACGGAGCACTGAAGCTTTCTTT; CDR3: CAWLRSTEAFF
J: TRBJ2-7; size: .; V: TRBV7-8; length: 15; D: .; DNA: TGTGCCAGCAGCTTCGGAGGCTCCCTCTCCTACGAGCAGTACTTC; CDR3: CASSFGGSLSYEQYF
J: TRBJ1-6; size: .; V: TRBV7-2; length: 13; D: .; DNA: TGTGCCAGCAGCTTGGCCAGGGCCTCACCCCTCCACTTT; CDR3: CASSLARASPLHF
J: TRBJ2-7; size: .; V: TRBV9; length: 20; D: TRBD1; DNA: TGTGCCAGCAGCCCACGGAGCCCAAGCTCGGGACAGGGGTCTGCCCACGAGCAGTACTTC; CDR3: CASSPRSPSSGQGSAHEQYF
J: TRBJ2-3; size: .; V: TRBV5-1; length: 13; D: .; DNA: TGCGCCAGCAGATTAGACAGCACAGATACGCAGTATTTT; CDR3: CASRLDSTDTQYF
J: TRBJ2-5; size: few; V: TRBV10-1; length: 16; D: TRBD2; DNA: TGCGCCAGCAGTGAGGGACTAGCGACCACTCAAGAGACCCAGTACTTC; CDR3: CASSEGLATTQETQYF
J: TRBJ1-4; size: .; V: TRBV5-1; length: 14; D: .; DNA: TGCGCCAGCAGCTTACAGGGAACTAATGAAAAACTGTTTTTT; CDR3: CASSLQGTNEKLFF
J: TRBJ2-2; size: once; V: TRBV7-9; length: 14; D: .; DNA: TGTGCCAGCAGCCCGACTGCGGACACCGGGGAGCTGTTTTTT; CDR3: CASSPTADTGELFF
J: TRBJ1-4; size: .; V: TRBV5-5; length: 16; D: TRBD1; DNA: TGTGCCAGCAGCTTGGGGACAGGGGGCTCGGAGGAAAAACTGTTTTTT; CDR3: CASSLGTGGSEEKLFF
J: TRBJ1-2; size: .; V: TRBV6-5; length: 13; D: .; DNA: TGTGCCAGCAGTCTCCGCCGGGGCTATGGCTACACCTTC; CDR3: CASSLRRGYGYTF
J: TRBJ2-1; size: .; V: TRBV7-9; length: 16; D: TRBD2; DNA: TGTGCCAGCAGCTTAGCGCCTTCAGCGGGGGGCAATGAGCAGTTCTTC; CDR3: CASSLAPSAGGNEQFF
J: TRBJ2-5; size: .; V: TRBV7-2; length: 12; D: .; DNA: TGTGCCAGCAGCTTAGGTACCGAGACCCAGTACTTC; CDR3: CASSLGTETQYF
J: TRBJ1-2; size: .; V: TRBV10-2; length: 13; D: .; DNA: TGCGCCAGCAGTGGAGGGGCGGGCTATGGCTACACCTTC; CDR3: CASSGGAGYGYTF
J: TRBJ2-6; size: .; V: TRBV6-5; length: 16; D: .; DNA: TGTGCCAGCAGTTACTCAGCCCTGGGTGGGGCCAACGTCCTGACTTTC; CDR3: CASSYSALGGANVLTF
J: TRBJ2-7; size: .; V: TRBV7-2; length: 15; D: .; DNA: TGTGCCAGCAGCTCCAAAATACGGAGCTCCTACGAGCAGTACTTC; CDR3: CASSSKIRSSYEQYF
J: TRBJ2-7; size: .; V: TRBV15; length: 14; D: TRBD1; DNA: TGTGCCACCAGCAGACAGGGGGCGATCGGGGAGCAGTACTTC; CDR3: CATSRQGAIGEQYF
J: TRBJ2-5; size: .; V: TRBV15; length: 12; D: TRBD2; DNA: TGTGCCACCAGCGGTAGCGGGGAGACCCAGTACTTC; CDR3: CATSGSGETQYF
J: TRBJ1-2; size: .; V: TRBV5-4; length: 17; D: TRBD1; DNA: TGTGCCAGCACCCTAGGGACAGGGGGATTGGTGGGCTATGGCTACACCTTC; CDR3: CASTLGTGGLVGYGYTF
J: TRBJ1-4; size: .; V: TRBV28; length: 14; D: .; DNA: TGTGCCAGCAGTTCCCCGGGGGGGGACGAAAAACTGTTTTTT; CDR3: CASSSPGGDEKLFF
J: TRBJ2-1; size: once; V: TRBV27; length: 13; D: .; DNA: TGTGCCAGCAGTGGCTACACTAGGGATGAGCAGTTCTTC; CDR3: CASSGYTRDEQFF
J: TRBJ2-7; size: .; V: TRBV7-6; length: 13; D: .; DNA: TGTGCCAGCAGCGCAGGGCCCAACTACGAGCAGTACTTC; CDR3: CASSAGPNYEQYF
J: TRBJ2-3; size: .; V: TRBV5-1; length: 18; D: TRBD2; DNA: TGCGCCAGCAGCCTGGGACTAGCGGGGGGTGGAGGCACAGATACGCAGTATTTT; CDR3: CASSLGLAGGGGTDTQYF
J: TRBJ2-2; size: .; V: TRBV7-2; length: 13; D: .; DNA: TGTGCCAGCAGCCCTCGGCCCACCGGGGAGCTGTTTTTT; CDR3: CASSPRPTGELFF